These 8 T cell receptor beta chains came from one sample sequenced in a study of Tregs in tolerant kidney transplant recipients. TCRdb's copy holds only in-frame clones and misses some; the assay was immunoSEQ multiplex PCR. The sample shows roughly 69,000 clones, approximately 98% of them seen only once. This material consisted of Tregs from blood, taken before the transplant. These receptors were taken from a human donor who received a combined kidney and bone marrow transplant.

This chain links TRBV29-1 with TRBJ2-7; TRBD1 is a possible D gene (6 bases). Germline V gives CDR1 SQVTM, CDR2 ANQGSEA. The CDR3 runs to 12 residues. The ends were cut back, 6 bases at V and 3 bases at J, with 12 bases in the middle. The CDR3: CSVRGQFYEQYF. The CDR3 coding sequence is TGCAGCGTGAGGGGACAATTCTACGAGCAGTACTTC.

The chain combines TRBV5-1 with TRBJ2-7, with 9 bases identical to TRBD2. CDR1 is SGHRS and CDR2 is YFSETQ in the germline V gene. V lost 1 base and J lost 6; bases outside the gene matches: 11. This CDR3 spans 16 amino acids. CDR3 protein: CASSLSSAGGETEQYF. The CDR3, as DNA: TGCGCCAGCAGCTTGAGTTCAGCGGGGGGAGAAACCGAGCAGTACTTC.

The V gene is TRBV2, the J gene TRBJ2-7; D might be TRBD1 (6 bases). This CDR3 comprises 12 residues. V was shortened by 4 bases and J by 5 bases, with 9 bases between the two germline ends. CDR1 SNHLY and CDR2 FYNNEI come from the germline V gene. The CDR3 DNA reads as TGTGCCAGCAGTGGCGACAGGAACGAGCAGTACTTC. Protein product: CASSGDRNEQYF.

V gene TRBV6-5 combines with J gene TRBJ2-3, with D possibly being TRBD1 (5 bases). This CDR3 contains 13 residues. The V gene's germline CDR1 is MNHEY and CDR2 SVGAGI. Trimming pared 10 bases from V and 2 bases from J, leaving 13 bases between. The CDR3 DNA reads TGTGCCACCAAGGCAGGGCACACAGATACGCAGTATTTT. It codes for CATKAGHTDTQYF.

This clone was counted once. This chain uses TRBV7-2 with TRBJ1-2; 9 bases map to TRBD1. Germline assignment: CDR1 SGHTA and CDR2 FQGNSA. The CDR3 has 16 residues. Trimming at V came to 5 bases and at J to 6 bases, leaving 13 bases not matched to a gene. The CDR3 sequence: CASSQTVTGGADGYTF. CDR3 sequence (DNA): TGTGCCAGCAGCCAGACCGTAACAGGGGGCGCCGATGGCTACACCTTC. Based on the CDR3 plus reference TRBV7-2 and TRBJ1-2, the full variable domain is GAGVSQSPSNKVTEKGKDVELRCDPISGHTALYWYRQSLGQGLEFLIYFQGNSAPDKSGLPSDRFSAERTGGSVSTLTIQRTQQEDSAVYLCASSQTVTGGADGYTFGSGTRLTVV.

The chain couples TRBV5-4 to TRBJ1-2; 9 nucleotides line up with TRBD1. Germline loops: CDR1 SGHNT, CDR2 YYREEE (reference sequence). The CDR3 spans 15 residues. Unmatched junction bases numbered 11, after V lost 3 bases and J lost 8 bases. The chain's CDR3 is CASSSLSGTGSGYTF. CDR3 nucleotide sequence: TGTGCCAGCAGCTCCCTATCCGGGACAGGGAGCGGCTACACCTTC.

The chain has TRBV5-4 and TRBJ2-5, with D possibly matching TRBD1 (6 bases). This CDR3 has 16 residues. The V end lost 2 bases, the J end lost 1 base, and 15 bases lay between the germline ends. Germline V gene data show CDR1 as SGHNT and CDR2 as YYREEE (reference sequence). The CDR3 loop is CASSFLLGGTQETQYF. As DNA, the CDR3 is TGTGCCAGCAGCTTTCTATTAGGGGGAACCCAAGAGACCCAGTACTTC.

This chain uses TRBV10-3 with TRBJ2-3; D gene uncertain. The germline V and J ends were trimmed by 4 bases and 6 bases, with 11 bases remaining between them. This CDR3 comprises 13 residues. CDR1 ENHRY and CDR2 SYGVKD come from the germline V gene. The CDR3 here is CAISGQDKDTQYF. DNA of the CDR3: TGTGCCATCAGTGGGCAGGATAAGGATACGCAGTATTTT.